A selection of T cell receptor beta chains follows, all from one sample in a study of Ad26.COV2.S vaccination and SARS-CoV-2 variants. Only in-frame clones appear in the TCRdb table, and some are missing; sequencing was by immunoSEQ multiplex PCR. The sample records approximately 400,000 clones, roughly nine tenths being singletons. The material sequenced was peripheral blood, taken after recovery from COVID-19. Every receptor here comes from a human donor who had recovered from COVID-19. CDR3s include the opening cysteine and the closing phenylalanine or tryptophan. Fields, in order: J gene, clone size, V gene, D gene, CDR3 DNA, CDR3 protein. The D gene is left open where the match is weak. Not all rows give a size; the values are once, few, many and, for expanded clones, a class.

TRBJ2-3 | - | TRBV14 | - | TGTGCCAGCAGTCGCACAGTGTTGAGCTCAGATACGCAGTATTTT | CASSRTVLSSDTQYF
TRBJ2-5 | - | TRBV3-1/TRBV3-2 | TRBD1 | TGTGCCAGCAGCCAAGATCCGGGACAGGATCGCGGGGAGACCCAGTACTTC | CASSQDPGQDRGETQYF
TRBJ1-2 | - | TRBV12-3/TRBV12-4 | TRBD1 | TGTGCCAGCACCCAAGGGACAGGGCATGGCTACACCTTC | CASTQGTGHGYTF
TRBJ1-1 | once | TRBV2 | - | TGTGCCAGCAGTGCCGCCTTCTTGAACACTGAAGCTTTCTTT | CASSAAFLNTEAFF
TRBJ2-3 | - | TRBV7-9 | TRBD2 | TGTGCCAGCAGCACGGTAGCGGGGGGGGACACAGATACGCAGTATTTT | CASSTVAGGDTDTQYF
TRBJ1-1 | - | TRBV19 | - | TGTGCCAGTAGTATAATAGGGATGAACACTGAAGCTTTCTTT | CASSIIGMNTEAFF
TRBJ1-1 | - | TRBV27 | - | TGTGCCAGCAGTTCCATGAACACTGAAGCTTTCTTT | CASSSMNTEAFF
TRBJ2-1 | once | TRBV7-2 | TRBD1 | TGTGCCAGCAGCGGAGACAGGGGTAGAGGCTCCAATGAGCAGTTCTTC | CASSGDRGRGSNEQFF
TRBJ1-2 | - | TRBV19 | - | TGTGCCAGTAGTCGGCGAGGGGGTAACTATGGCTACACCTTC | CASSRRGGNYGYTF
TRBJ1-5 | - | TRBV24-1 | - | TGTGCCACCGCCCCCCGACCCGTGGTTGGCAATCAGCCCCAGCATTTT | CATAPRPVVGNQPQHF
TRBJ2-3 | - | TRBV4-1 | TRBD2 | TGCGCCAGCAGCCGGACTAGCGGGGGGGCCGAAGATACGCAGTATTTT | CASSRTSGGAEDTQYF
TRBJ2-3 | - | TRBV7-6 | - | TGTGCCAGCAGCCTCCGTCCCCCAGATACGCAGTATTTT | CASSLRPPDTQYF
TRBJ1-2 | - | TRBV11-2 | - | TGTGCCAGCAGCCACGGGGGAAACTATGGCTACACCTTC | CASSHGGNYGYTF
TRBJ1-5 | - | TRBV5-6 | TRBD1 | TGTGCCAGCAGCTTGTTTGGACAGGGGATGAGCAATCAGCCCCAGCATTTT | CASSLFGQGMSNQPQHF
TRBJ2-3 | - | TRBV4-1 | TRBD2 | TGCGCCAGCAGCCAAGGGCGGGGGGGCCATACGCAGTATTTT | CASSQGRGGHTQYF
TRBJ2-6 | - | TRBV6-2/TRBV6-3 | - | TGTGCCAGCAGTTACGGAGGCTCTGGGGCCAACGTCCTGACTTTC | CASSYGGSGANVLTF
TRBJ1-1 | - | TRBV27 | - | TGTGCCACCGCGAACCGCAGGGGAAGCACTGAAGCTTTCTTT | CATANRRGSTEAFF
TRBJ1-4 | - | TRBV9 | TRBD1 | TGTGCCAGCAGCGCCGGGACAGGGGCACCTAATGAAAAACTGTTTTTT | CASSAGTGAPNEKLFF
TRBJ2-1 | - | TRBV6-4 | TRBD2 | TGTGCCAGCAGTGCCCGAGTAGCGGGGGGGCTCAATGAGCAGTTCTTC | CASSARVAGGLNEQFF
TRBJ1-1 | - | TRBV29-1 | - | TGCAGCGTTGCGGTAAAACTAGACTCTATGAACACTGAAGCTTTCTTT | CSVAVKLDSMNTEAFF
TRBJ2-7 | - | TRBV4-2 | - | TGTGCCAGCAGCCAAGATCGCGAGCTCATCTTC | CASSQDRELIF
TRBJ2-1 | - | TRBV24-1 | - | TGTGCCACCAGCGCGGCGGGTTTGGGTGAGCAGTTCTTC | CATSAAGLGEQFF
TRBJ1-6 | few | TRBV18 | - | TGTGCCAGCTCCGGGGGTCGGGCGCCTAATTCACCCCTCCACTTT | CASSGGRAPNSPLHF
TRBJ1-2 | - | TRBV29-1 | - | TGCAGCGTTGAACACAGCCCAAACTATGGCTACACCTTC | CSVEHSPNYGYTF
TRBJ2-5 | - | TRBV7-6 | - | TGTGCCAGCAGCTCCTTAGAGGGTCTGGGAGAGACCCAGTACTTC | CASSSLEGLGETQYF
TRBJ2-1 | once | TRBV7-2 | - | TGTGCCAGCAGCTTAGAGGCTAGCCGCCATGAGCAGTTCTTC | CASSLEASRHEQFF
TRBJ2-5 | - | TRBV6-5 | - | TGTGCCAGCGGCTACAACTACAGGGATCGAGAGACCCAGTACTTC | CASGYNYRDRETQYF
TRBJ1-6 | once | TRBV5-1 | TRBD1 | TGCGCCAGCAGCAACCTGGGACAGGACTATAATTCACCCCTCCACTTT | CASSNLGQDYNSPLHF
TRBJ2-3 | - | TRBV29-1 | - | TGCAGCGTGGCACGGGACATAAGCACAGATACGCAGTATTTT | CSVARDISTDTQYF
TRBJ2-7 | - | TRBV9 | TRBD1 | TGTGCCAGCAGCGCGGGACAGGGGACCTACGAGCAGTACTTC | CASSAGQGTYEQYF
TRBJ2-1 | once | TRBV2 | TRBD2 | TGTGCCAGCAGAACGGCCGTTTCTAGCGGGGTCAACAATGAGCAGTTCTTC | CASRTAVSSGVNNEQFF
TRBJ2-2 | - | TRBV7-7 | - | TGTGCTAGCAGCTTATCCGGGAACACCGGGGAGCTGTTTTTT | CASSLSGNTGELFF
TRBJ2-1 | - | TRBV2 | TRBD2 | TGTGCCAGCAGTACTAGCGGATTTGAGCAGTTCTTC | CASSTSGFEQFF
TRBJ2-7 | - | TRBV6-5 | TRBD1 | TGTGCCAGCAGTTACCAGGCAGGGGGCTACGAGCAGTACTTC | CASSYQAGGYEQYF
TRBJ2-5 | - | TRBV4-1 | - | TGCGCCAGCAGCCAAGATCTGACTTTCCAAGGAGAGACCCAGTACTTC | CASSQDLTFQGETQYF
TRBJ1-5 | - | TRBV19 | - | TGTGCCAGTAGGGGTGACAGGTATAGCAATCAGCCCCAGCATTTT | CASRGDRYSNQPQHF
TRBJ2-1 | - | TRBV9 | TRBD2 | TGTGCCAGCAGCCCCCGACTAGCGGGGGGATTACAGTTCTTC | CASSPRLAGGLQFF
TRBJ2-2 | - | TRBV15 | - | TGTGCCACCAGCAGCCGACCCCGCGGCGGGGAGCTGTTTTTT | CATSSRPRGGELFF
TRBJ1-2 | - | TRBV5-1 | - | TGCGCCACCCTTGACCGGGCAGGCTATGGCTACACCTTC | CATLDRAGYGYTF
TRBJ2-1 | - | TRBV29-1 | TRBD1 | TGCAGCGTTGTAGGGACAGGGAACAATGAGCAGTTCTTC | CSVVGTGNNEQFF
TRBJ2-7 | - | TRBV10-3 | TRBD1 | TGTGCCATCAGTGATCCGGGGACAGGGAGGGAGCAGTACTTC | CAISDPGTGREQYF
TRBJ2-7 | - | TRBV4-3 | - | TGCGCCAGCAGCCAAGACGCGGGGCGGGGCGAGCAGTACTTC | CASSQDAGRGEQYF
TRBJ2-3 | - | TRBV5-1 | - | TGCGCCAGCAGCTTGGACAGGGTGGCAGATACGCAGTATTTT | CASSLDRVADTQYF
TRBJ2-3 | - | TRBV10-3 | - | TGTGCCATCAGTGTTCGTCCACGGAGGACAGGCACAGATACGCAGTATTTT | CAISVRPRRTGTDTQYF
TRBJ1-5 | - | TRBV5-1 | - | TGCGCCAGCAGATCAGGAGTCAATCAGCCCCAGCATTTT | CASRSGVNQPQHF